This TCR beta chain derives from a study of blood T cell repertoires in COVID-19. Whole-study context: Some COVID-19 samples were acute and others convalescent; all came from the United States, Italy and Spain. PBMCs, B-cell-depleted T cells, or T cells were the source of the cDNA or gDNA that made up the material.

In the authors' methods: Amplification of reference gene primers provided the estimated nucleated cell counts. The table came from immunoSEQ multiplex PCR; TCRdb's copy has only in-frame clones and leaves some out. V, J and clone size are those of that table, while D and trimming were read from the DNA. This sample has just over 300,000 clones, with 85% to 90% found just once. CDR3 length: 16 amino acids. Those enrolled, adults aged 18 to 89 years, came from 20 to 25 US areas. This chain joins TRBV21-1 and TRBJ2-1; the table calls TRBD2, which could not be checked here. TRBV21-1 is a recognized pseudogene. This clonotype was obtained from a man younger than 40 who had recovered from COVID-19. The sequenced material came from PBMCs or T cells enriched from blood (not recorded which). The CDR3 is CASSKSRGRGDNEQFF. In nucleotides, the CDR3 is TGTGCCAGCAGCAAATCAAGGGGCCGGGGGGACAATGAGCAGTTCTTC.